The sequence of this T cell receptor (beta chain) was determined in a study of blood T cell repertoires in COVID-19. Per the authors' pipeline: Amplification of reference gene primers was used by the study to estimate nucleated cell counts. Only in-frame clones appear in the TCRdb table, and some are missing; sequencing was by immunoSEQ multiplex PCR. That table gives V, J and clone size, and the DNA gave D and trimming. Among 65,000 to 100,000 clones listed, approximately 78% were seen once. CDR3 length: 14 amino acids. Per the germline V gene, CDR1 is MNHEY and CDR2 is SMNVEV (reference sequence). V dropped 6 bases and J dropped 4; count of bases not matched to a gene: 8.

The chain recombines TRBV27 with TRBJ1-2; 7 nucleotides agree with TRBD1. Sequenced: peripheral blood. The sequence derives from a woman older than 75 with acute or convalescent COVID-19. The CDR3: CASSLQGLGYGYTF. The CDR3, as DNA: TGTGCCAGCAGCTTACAGGGGTTGGGCTATGGCTACACCTTC.